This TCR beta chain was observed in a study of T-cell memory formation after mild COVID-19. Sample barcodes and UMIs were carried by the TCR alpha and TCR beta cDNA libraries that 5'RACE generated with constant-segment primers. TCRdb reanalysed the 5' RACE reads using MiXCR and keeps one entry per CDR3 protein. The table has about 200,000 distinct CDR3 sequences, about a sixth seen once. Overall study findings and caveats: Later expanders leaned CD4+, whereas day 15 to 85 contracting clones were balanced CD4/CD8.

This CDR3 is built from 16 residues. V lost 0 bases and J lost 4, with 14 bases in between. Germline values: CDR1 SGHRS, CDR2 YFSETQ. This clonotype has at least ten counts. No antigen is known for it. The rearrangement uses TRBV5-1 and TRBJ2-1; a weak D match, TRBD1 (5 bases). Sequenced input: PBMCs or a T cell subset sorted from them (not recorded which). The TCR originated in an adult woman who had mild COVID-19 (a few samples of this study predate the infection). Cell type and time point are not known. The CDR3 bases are TGCGCCAGCAGCTTGGGAGCAGGGATAAATTACAATGAGCAGTTCTTC. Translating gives CASSLGAGINYNEQFF.